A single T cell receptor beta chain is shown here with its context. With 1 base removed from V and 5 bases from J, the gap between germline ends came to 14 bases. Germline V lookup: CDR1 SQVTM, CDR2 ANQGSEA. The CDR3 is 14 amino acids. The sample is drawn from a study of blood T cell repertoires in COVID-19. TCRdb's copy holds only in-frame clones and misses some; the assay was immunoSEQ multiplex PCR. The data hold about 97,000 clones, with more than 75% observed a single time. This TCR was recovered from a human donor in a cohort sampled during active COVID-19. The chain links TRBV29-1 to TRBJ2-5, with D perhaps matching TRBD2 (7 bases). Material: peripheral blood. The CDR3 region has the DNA TGCAGCGTTGAAGGTCGGGGGGCGCGTGAGACCCAGTACTTC. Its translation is CSVEGRGARETQYF. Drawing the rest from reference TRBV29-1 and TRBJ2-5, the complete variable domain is SAVISQKPSRDICQRGTSLTIQCQVDSQVTMMFWYRQQPGQSLTLIATANQGSEATYESGFVIDKFPISRPNLTFSTLTVSNMSPEDSSIYLCSVEGRGARETQYFGPGTRLLVL.